What follows describes a single T cell receptor (beta chain). The V and J ends lost 4 bases and 8 bases respectively, with 9 bases between them. This CDR3 region has 12 residues. Germline loops: CDR1 SGHDT, CDR2 YYEEEE. This entry is derived from a study of blood T cell repertoires in COVID-19. The protocol was immunoSEQ multiplex PCR, while the TCRdb copy is restricted to in-frame clones and leaves out a portion. The sample has 110,000 to 150,000 clones, roughly 75% seen once; the top ten hold 5.5% to 7%. Grouping used clinical history reported by participants in a survey and questionnaire. The TCR originated in a woman aged 45-59 years who had recovered from COVID-19. This sequence joins TRBV5-6 and TRBJ2-2; D might be TRBD2 (5 bases). Sample: PBMCs or T cells enriched from blood (not recorded which). In nucleotides, the CDR3 is TGTGCCAGCAGCACCCCGGGGGGGGAGCTGTTTTTT. This encodes CASSTPGGELFF. The complete variable domain, with remaining parts taken from reference TRBV5-6 and TRBJ2-2, reads DAGVTQSPTHLIKTRGQQVTLRCSPKSGHDTVSWYQQALGQGPQFIFQYYEEEERQRGNFPDRFSGHQFPNYSSELNVNALLLGDSALYLCASSTPGGELFFGEGSRLTVL.